Below, 22 T cell receptor beta chains from the same sample are listed, as sequenced in a study of blood T cell repertoires in COVID-19. Clones were read by immunoSEQ multiplex PCR, and TCRdb kept only the in-frame ones, dropping some. The data hold some 290,000 clones, with roughly nine tenths observed a single time. The specimen sequenced was peripheral blood. The receptors come from a woman in her twenties or thirties with COVID-19, enrolled during active disease.

The V call is TRBV11-3, the J call TRBJ2-3, with TRBD2 matching over 8 bases. V lost 5 bases, J lost 3 bases, and 7 bases stayed unmatched. The germline V gene has CDR1 SGHNT and CDR2 YENEEA. The CDR3 has 15 amino acids. Here the CDR3 reads CASSPGGVVTDTQYF. Written as DNA, the CDR3 is TGTGCCAGCAGCCCGGGGGGGGTCGTGACAGATACGCAGTATTTT.

This chain links TRBV7-2 with TRBJ2-3; 8 bases agree with TRBD2. Germline V gives CDR1 SGHTA, CDR2 FQGNSA. There are 12 residues in the CDR3. Trimming took 5 bases from V and 11 from J; bases not matched to a gene: 6. The CDR3, as DNA: TGTGCCAGCAGCCTTAGCGGGGCTGAGCAGTATTTT. It codes for CASSLSGAEQYF. Using reference TRBV7-2 and TRBJ2-3 for the parts outside the CDR3, the full variable domain is GAGVSQSPSNKVTEKGKDVELRCDPISGHTALYWYRQSLGQGLEFLIYFQGNSAPDKSGLPSDRFSAERTGGSVSTLTIQRTQQEDSAVYLCASSLSGAEQYFGPGTRLTVL.

This chain links TRBV1 with TRBJ2-3; the D segment call TRBD2 is taken from the table without a DNA check. TRBV1 is a pseudogene. This CDR3 is built from 16 residues. The CDR3 DNA reads TGCACCAGCAGCCAAGATAGGCGGGGGGGTCCAGATACGCAGTATTTT. This codes for CTSSQDRRGGPDTQYF.

This chain links TRBV6-5 with TRBJ2-3; no clear D gene. Germline V gene lookup returns CDR1 MNHEY and CDR2 SVGAGI. Trimming removed 11 bases at V and 6 bases at J, with 9 bases between. The CDR3 is 10 residues long. CDR3 DNA: TGTGCCTCAACCGGGGATACGCAGTATTTT. Protein sequence: CASTGDTQYF.

The chain carries TRBV4-1 and TRBJ2-3; no reliable D call. The germline V gene encodes CDR1 MGHRA and CDR2 YSYEKL. Trimming pared 4 bases from V and 2 bases from J, leaving 4 bases between. CDR3 length: 12 residues. CDR3 amino acids: CASSPYTDTQYF. The DNA for the CDR3 is TGCGCCAGCAGCCCCTACACAGATACGCAGTATTTT.

Only one count was recorded for this clone. This rearrangement joins TRBV27 to TRBJ2-7; D possibly corresponds to TRBD1 (5 bases). CDR3 size: 17 residues. CDR1 is MNHEY, CDR2 SMNVEV, per germline (reference sequence). Between the trimmed V and J ends, which lost 0 bases and 3 bases, there was a span of 18 bases. CDR3 DNA sequence: TGTGCCAGCAGTTTATCGGGGCAAGGGTACACGTTCTACGAGCAGTACTTC. Residues: CASSLSGQGYTFYEQYF.

The rearrangement joins TRBV6-6 to TRBJ1-1; D is uncertain. V dropped 2 bases and J dropped 4 bases, with 11 bases sitting between them. The CDR3 extends over 14 amino acids. In germline, CDR1 is MNHNY, CDR2 SVGAGI (reference sequence). The CDR3 region is CASSYTGGATEAFF. CDR3 bases: TGTGCCAGCAGTTACACCGGCGGAGCCACTGAAGCTTTCTTT.

CDR3 bases: TGTGCCAGCAGCCTTAGCAGTTCGCTCTATGGCTACACCTTC. Translated, it gives CASSLSSSLYGYTF. The rearrangement joins TRBV3-1 (or the pseudogene TRBV3-2) to TRBJ1-2; D gene uncertain. This CDR3 comprises 14 residues. Trimming pared 4 bases from V and 4 bases from J, leaving 13 bases between. Germline-derived CDR1 and CDR2 are LGHDT and YNNKEL (reference sequence).

V gene TRBV2 combines with J gene TRBJ2-2; 7 positions agree with TRBD1. Losses at the gene ends were 3 bases for V and 5 bases for J; bases not matched to a gene: 9. The germline gives CDR1 SNHLY, CDR2 FYNNEI. CDR3 length equals 16 residues. CDR3 in DNA: TGTGCCAGCAGTGAGAGAATGACAGGGTTGACCGGGGAGCTGTTTTTT. Protein product: CASSERMTGLTGELFF. The full variable domain, with the rest looked up from reference TRBV2 and TRBJ2-2, is EPEVTQTPSHQVTQMGQEVILRCVPISNHLYFYWYRQILGQKVEFLVSFYNNEISEKSEIFDDQFSVERPDGSNFTLKIRSTKLEDSAMYFCASSERMTGLTGELFFGEGSRLTVL.

CDR3 sequence reads: CASSTQRTGVQQYF. CDR3 nucleotide sequence: TGTGCCAGCAGCACCCAGCGGACAGGGGTACAGCAGTACTTC. This chain uses TRBV7-9 with TRBJ2-7; 9 bases match TRBD1. Trimming removed 5 bases from V and 8 bases from J; junction bases left unmatched: 10. This CDR3 region has 14 residues. Germline-derived CDR1 and CDR2 are SEHNR and FQNEAQ (reference sequence).

The V gene is TRBV5-4, the J gene TRBJ2-3; 8 bases line up with TRBD1. This CDR3 is 14 amino acids long. Trimming removed 6 bases from V and 0 bases from J; junction bases left unmatched: 3. Germline CDR1 SGHNT, CDR2 YYREEE (reference sequence). The CDR3 DNA sequence: TGTGCCAGCACCAGGACAGGGAGCACAGATACGCAGTATTTT. Amino acids: CASTRTGSTDTQYF.

In its sample, this clone was seen once. The chain has TRBV1 and TRBJ2-1; the tabulated D call, TRBD2, remains unverified against the DNA. TRBV1 counts as a pseudogene. CDR3 length: 18 residues. The CDR3 sequence: CTSSQGVPGLDLYNEQFF. CDR3 in DNA: TGCACCAGCAGCCAAGGCGTACCGGGACTAGACCTATACAATGAGCAGTTCTTC.

The V gene is TRBV5-4, the J gene TRBJ2-7; 7 nucleotides agree with TRBD1. Germline V CDR1 and CDR2: SGHNT, YYREEE (reference sequence). V lost 6 bases, J lost 6 bases, and 9 bases stayed unmatched. This CDR3 has 13 residues. The CDR3 spells CASNIMGTVEQYF. The CDR3, as DNA: TGTGCCAGCAATATAATGGGGACAGTCGAGCAGTACTTC.

This chain connects TRBV18 to TRBJ2-5; 8 nucleotides align to TRBD1. CDR1 and CDR2 from the germline V gene are KGHSH and LQKENI. The CDR3 has 14 amino acids. Losses at the gene ends were 4 bases for V and 5 bases for J; bases not matched to a gene: 6. The CDR3 loop is CASSRGTGGETQYF. Written as DNA, the CDR3 is TGTGCCAGCTCACGAGGGACAGGAGGGGAGACCCAGTACTTC.

The rearrangement links TRBV5-1 to TRBJ2-3; D remains unclear. Germline CDR1 is SGHRS and CDR2 is YFSETQ. The ends were cut back, 3 bases at V and 6 bases at J, with 8 bases in the middle. The CDR3 sequence is 12 residues long. Here the CDR3 DNA reads TGCGCCAGCAGCTCCTCCTTGGATACGCAGTATTTT. Translating it yields CASSSSLDTQYF.

Of note for this clone: The same CDR3 is also encoded by other DNA sequences in this sample. The V call is TRBV27, the J call TRBJ1-1; no reliable D call. The germline gives CDR1 MNHEY, CDR2 SMNVEV (reference sequence). Deletions cut 3 bases from V and 0 bases from J, with 8 bases between. CDR3 length: 14 residues. The CDR3 bases are TGTGCCAGCAGTTTGGCGGGGTTGAACACTGAAGCTTTCTTT. This codes for CASSLAGLNTEAFF.

This clone was counted between two and nine times. The chain employs TRBV12-3 or TRBV12-4 and TRBJ2-7; maybe TRBD1 (6 bases). V was trimmed by 2 bases and J by 11 bases, leaving 16 bases between them. The CDR3 consists of 13 residues. CDR3 DNA: TGTGCCAGCAGTTTACGGACAGAAATTGTGGAGTACTTC. It is translated as CASSLRTEIVEYF.

The chain recombines TRBV7-9 with TRBJ2-4; TRBD2 is a possible D gene (6 bases). The V end lost 8 bases, the J end lost 3 bases, and 11 bases lay between the germline ends. This CDR3 is 13 amino acids long. Germline loops: CDR1 SEHNR, CDR2 FQNEAQ (reference sequence). The CDR3 is CASGGASKNIQYF. The CDR3 nucleotides are TGTGCCAGCGGAGGGGCCAGCAAAAACATTCAGTACTTC.

The chain links TRBV6-5 to TRBJ2-7, with 10 bases that match TRBD1. CDR1 and CDR2 from the germline V gene are MNHEY and SVGAGI. After removal of 6 bases from V and 3 bases from J, the junction contained 8 bases not matched to a gene. CDR3 size: 15 residues. In DNA form, the CDR3 reads TGTGCCAGCAGGACCCCGGGACAGGGGCACTACGAGCAGTACTTC. Its protein is CASRTPGQGHYEQYF.

The chain uses TRBV30 and TRBJ2-1; D possibly corresponds to TRBD2 (6 bases). In germline, CDR1 is GTSNPN, CDR2 SVGIG (reference sequence). This CDR3 region has 13 residues. Trimming stripped 3 bases from V and 8 bases from J, with 14 bases between. The CDR3 sequence: CAWSELAGDEQFF. The DNA for the CDR3 is TGTGCCTGGAGCGAACTAGCTGGCGATGAGCAGTTCTTC.

V is TRBV7-9 and J is TRBJ2-7; TRBD2 agrees at 9 bases. This CDR3 has 16 residues. CDR1 is SEHNR and CDR2 is FQNEAQ in the germline V gene (reference sequence). The junction had 9 bases not matched to a gene; V was cut back by 2 bases and J by 4 bases. CDR3 coding DNA: TGTGCCAGCAGCTTAAGGCTAGCGGGAAGGAATTACGAGCAGTACTTC. Amino acid sequence: CASSLRLAGRNYEQYF.

The chain is built from TRBV6-5 and TRBJ1-2, with D uncertain. V was shortened by 4 bases and J by 2 bases, with 8 bases between the two germline ends. This CDR3 spans 13 amino acids. Germline V gives CDR1 MNHEY, CDR2 SVGAGI. CDR3 sequence reads: CASSLNSNYGYTF. CDR3 sequence (DNA): TGTGCCAGCAGTTTAAACAGCAACTATGGCTACACCTTC.